Listed below are T cell receptor beta chains from one sample, sequenced in a study of shared clonotypes between healthy human individuals. The protocol was immunoSEQ multiplex PCR, while the TCRdb copy is restricted to in-frame clones and leaves out a portion. The sample shows approximately 1.4 million clones, around 98% of them seen only once. Sequences were obtained from naive CD4+ T cells sorted from blood. Receptors were obtained from a man under 40 in good health. Both conserved end residues are part of each CDR3. A D gene is named only where the DNA matches it firmly. Not all rows give a size; the values are once, few, many and, for expanded clones, a class.

j_call	clone_size	v_call	d_call	cdr3_nt	cdr3_aa
TRBJ1-4	NA	TRBV11-2	NA	TGTGCCAGCAGCACACAGGGTGGAACTAATGAAAAACTGTTTTTT	CASSTQGGTNEKLFF
TRBJ2-7	NA	TRBV28	TRBD1	TGTGCCAGCAGTTTACCAGGGACAGGATCCTACGAGCAGTACTTC	CASSLPGTGSYEQYF
TRBJ2-3	NA	TRBV7-2	TRBD1	TGTGCCAGCATCCGGATAGGGACAGCCCCCTCAGATACGCAGTATTTT	CASIRIGTAPSDTQYF
TRBJ2-2	NA	TRBV5-1	NA	TGCGCCAGCAGCTCCCTTACGGGAGCCACCGGGGAGCTGTTTTTT	CASSSLTGATGELFF
TRBJ2-7	once	TRBV19	NA	TGTGCCAGTAGTAAAAGTATCCACGAGCAGTACTTC	CASSKSIHEQYF
TRBJ1-2	NA	TRBV5-4	TRBD1	TGTGCCAGCAGCCCAACATCCGGGACAGGGGGCGGCTTGGTAATTGGCTACACCTTC	CASSPTSGTGGGLVIGYTF
TRBJ1-2	NA	TRBV11-2	NA	TGTGCCAGCAGCTTTGCCGGGGGCTACGACTATGGCTACACCTTC	CASSFAGGYDYGYTF
TRBJ1-2	NA	TRBV28	NA	TGTGCCAGCAGTTCTCCGGCCGCATGGGGCTACACCTTC	CASSSPAAWGYTF
TRBJ2-3	NA	TRBV7-2	NA	TGTGCCAGCACCAAAGGGTACACAGATACGCAGTATTTT	CASTKGYTDTQYF
TRBJ2-7	NA	TRBV2	NA	TGTGCCGGGAGTCGACAGTACTACGAGCAGTACTTC	CAGSRQYYEQYF
TRBJ2-3	NA	TRBV5-1	NA	TGCGCCAGCAGCTTGGGGGACCCGGTAGTACGAGCAGATACGCAGTATTTT	CASSLGDPVVRADTQYF